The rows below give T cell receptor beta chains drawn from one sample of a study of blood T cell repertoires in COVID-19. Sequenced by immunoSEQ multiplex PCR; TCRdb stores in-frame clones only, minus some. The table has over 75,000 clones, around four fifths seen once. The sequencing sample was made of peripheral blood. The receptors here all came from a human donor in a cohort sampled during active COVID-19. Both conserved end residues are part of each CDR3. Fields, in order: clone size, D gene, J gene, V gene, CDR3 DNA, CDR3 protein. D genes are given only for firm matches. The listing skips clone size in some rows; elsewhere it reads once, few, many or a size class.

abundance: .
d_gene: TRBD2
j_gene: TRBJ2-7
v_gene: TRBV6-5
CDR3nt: TGTGCCAGCCGTCCGGGGACTAGCGGAGGGGAGCAGTACTTC
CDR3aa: CASRPGTSGGEQYF

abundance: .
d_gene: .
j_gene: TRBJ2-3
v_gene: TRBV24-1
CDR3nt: TGTGCCACCAGTGATGTGGGGCACCACGGGACGCAGTATTTT
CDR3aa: CATSDVGHHGTQYF

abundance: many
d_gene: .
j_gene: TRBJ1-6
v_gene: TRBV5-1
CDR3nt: TGCGCCAGCAGCCGACAGACTCTGAGCTCCTATAATTCACCCCTCCACTTT
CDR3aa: CASSRQTLSSYNSPLHF

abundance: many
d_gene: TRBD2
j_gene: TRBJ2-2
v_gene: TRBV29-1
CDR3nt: TGCAGCGTTGAAGGCTTCAGCGGGAGGGCCCGGAACACCGGGGAGCTGTTTTTT
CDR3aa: CSVEGFSGRARNTGELFF

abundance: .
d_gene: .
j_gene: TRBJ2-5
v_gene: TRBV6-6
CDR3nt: TGTGCCAGCAGTTATGGGGCTCGGGAGACCCAGTACTTC
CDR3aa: CASSYGARETQYF

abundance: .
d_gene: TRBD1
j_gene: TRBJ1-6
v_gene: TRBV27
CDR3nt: TGTGCCAGCAGCTCCTTCAATGACAGGGGGCAGCCCCTCCACTTT
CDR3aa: CASSSFNDRGQPLHF

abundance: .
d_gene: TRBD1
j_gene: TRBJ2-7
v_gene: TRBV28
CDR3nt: TGTGCCAGCAGTTTCCCCGGGGACAGCTACGAGCAGTACTTC
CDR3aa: CASSFPGDSYEQYF

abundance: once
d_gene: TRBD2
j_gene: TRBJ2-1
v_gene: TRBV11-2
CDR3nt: TGTGCCAGCAGCTTCAGGGCCGGGACTAGCGCTGGTGAGCAGTTCTTC
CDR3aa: CASSFRAGTSAGEQFF

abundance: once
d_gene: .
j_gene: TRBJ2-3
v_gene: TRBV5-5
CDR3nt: TGTGCCAGCAGCTTGGGTGGGGGGGCTAGCACAGATACGCAGTATTTT
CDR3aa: CASSLGGGASTDTQYF

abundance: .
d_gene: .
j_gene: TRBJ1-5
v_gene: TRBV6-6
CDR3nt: TGTGCCAGCAGTTACAGAGGAGATCAGCCCCAGCATTTT
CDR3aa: CASSYRGDQPQHF

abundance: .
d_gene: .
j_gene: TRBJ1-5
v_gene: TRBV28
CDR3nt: TGTGCCAGCAGTTTAAACGGCGGCTGGCAGCCCCAGCATTTT
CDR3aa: CASSLNGGWQPQHF

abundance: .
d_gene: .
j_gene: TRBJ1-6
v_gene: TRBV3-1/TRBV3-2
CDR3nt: TGTGCCAGCGGATTGGGCCAACGTTCACCCCTCCACTTT
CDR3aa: CASGLGQRSPLHF

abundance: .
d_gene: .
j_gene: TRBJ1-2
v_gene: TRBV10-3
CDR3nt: TGTGCCATCAGTGCCTACGCGGGGGATATGAATGGCTACACCTTC
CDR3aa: CAISAYAGDMNGYTF

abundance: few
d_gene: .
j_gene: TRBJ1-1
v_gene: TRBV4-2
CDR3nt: TGTGCCAGCAGCCAAGAGGAGTTCGGTGGGAGGAACACTGAAGCTTTCTTT
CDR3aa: CASSQEEFGGRNTEAFF

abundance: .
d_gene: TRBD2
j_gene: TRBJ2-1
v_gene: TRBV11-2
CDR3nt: TGTGCCAGCAGCTTAGGGACTAGCTATCTCAATGAGCAGTTCTTC
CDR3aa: CASSLGTSYLNEQFF

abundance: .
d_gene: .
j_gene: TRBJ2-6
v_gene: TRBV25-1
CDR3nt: TGTGCCAGCAGTGACAGGTCCCGCTCTGGGGCCAACGTCCTGACTTTC
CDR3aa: CASSDRSRSGANVLTF

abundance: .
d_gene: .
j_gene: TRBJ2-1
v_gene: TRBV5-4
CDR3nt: TGTGCCAGCAGCTCATACGGGGTTTCCAATGAGCAGTTCTTC
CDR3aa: CASSSYGVSNEQFF

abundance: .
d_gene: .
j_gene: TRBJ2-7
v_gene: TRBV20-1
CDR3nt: TGCAGTGCTAGTGACCCATCGACAGCCCTAGGTGGCGAGCAGTACTTC
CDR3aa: CSASDPSTALGGEQYF

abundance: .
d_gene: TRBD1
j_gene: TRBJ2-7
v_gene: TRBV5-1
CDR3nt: TGCGCCAGCAGCTTGTCCCCCGTCCGGGACAGCCAGTACTTC
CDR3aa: CASSLSPVRDSQYF

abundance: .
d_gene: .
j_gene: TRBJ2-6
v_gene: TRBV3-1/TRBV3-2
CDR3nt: TGTGCCAGCAGCCCCCGGGGGAGTGGGGCCAACGTCCTGACTTTC
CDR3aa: CASSPRGSGANVLTF

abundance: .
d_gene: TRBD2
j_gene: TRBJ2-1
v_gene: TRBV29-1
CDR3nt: TGCAGCGTTGAAGTCGGGGGGTACAATGAGCAGTTCTTC
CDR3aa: CSVEVGGYNEQFF

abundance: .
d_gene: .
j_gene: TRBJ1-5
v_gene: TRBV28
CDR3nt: TGTGCCAGCAGAGACACCTTTCGGCAGCCCCAGCATTTT
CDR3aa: CASRDTFRQPQHF

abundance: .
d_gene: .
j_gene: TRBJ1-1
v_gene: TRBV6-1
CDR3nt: TGTGCCAGCAGTGAATGGCAGAACACTGAAGCTTTCTTT
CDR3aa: CASSEWQNTEAFF

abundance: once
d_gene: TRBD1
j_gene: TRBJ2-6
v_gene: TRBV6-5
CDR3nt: TGTGCCACTCGCCCCGGGACAGAGGCCAACGTCCTGACTTTC
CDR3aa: CATRPGTEANVLTF

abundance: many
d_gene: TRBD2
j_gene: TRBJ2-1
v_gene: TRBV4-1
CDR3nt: TGCGCCAGCGGAAAGACTAGCCTCTCCTACAATGAGCAGTTCTTC
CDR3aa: CASGKTSLSYNEQFF

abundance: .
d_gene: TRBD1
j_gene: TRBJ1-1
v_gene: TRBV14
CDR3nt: TGTGCCAGCAGCTATCGGACAGGGGGCTTAGTGAACACTGAAGCTTTCTTT
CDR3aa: CASSYRTGGLVNTEAFF

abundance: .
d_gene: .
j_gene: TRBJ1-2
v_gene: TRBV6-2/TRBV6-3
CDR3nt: TGTGCCAGCAGTTACCTCCAGGGGAACTATGGCTACACCTTC
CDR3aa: CASSYLQGNYGYTF

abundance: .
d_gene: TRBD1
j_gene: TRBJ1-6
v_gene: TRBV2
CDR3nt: TGTGCCAGCAGCTCCGACAGGGTAAATTCACCCCTCCACTTT
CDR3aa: CASSSDRVNSPLHF

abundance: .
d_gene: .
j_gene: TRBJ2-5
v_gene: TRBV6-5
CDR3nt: TGTGCCAGCACGAGAGGCCCTAAAGAGACCCAGTACTTC
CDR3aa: CASTRGPKETQYF

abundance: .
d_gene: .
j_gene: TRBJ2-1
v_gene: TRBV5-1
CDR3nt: TGCGCCAGCAGCTTCTGGGGCCGTTGGCAGGGGTTCTTC
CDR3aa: CASSFWGRWQGFF

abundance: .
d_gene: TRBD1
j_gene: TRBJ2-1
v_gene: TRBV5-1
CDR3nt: TGCGCCAGCAGCCTCGGACAGGTCTACAATGAGCAGTTCTTC
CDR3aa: CASSLGQVYNEQFF

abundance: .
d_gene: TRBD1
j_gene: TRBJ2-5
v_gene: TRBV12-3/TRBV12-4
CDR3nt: TGTGCCAGCAGTAAACGGACAGGAACGACCCAGTACTTC
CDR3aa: CASSKRTGTTQYF

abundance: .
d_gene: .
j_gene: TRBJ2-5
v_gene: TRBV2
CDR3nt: TGTGCCAGCAGTGAAGCGGGGACACCCCAAGAGACCCAGTACTTC
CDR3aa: CASSEAGTPQETQYF

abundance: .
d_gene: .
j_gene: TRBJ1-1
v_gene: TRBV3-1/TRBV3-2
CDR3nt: TGTGCCAGCAGCCTGCAGGACACTGAAGCTTTCTTT
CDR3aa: CASSLQDTEAFF

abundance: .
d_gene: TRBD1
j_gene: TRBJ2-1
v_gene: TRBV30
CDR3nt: TGTGCCTGGAGTCCGGGGACAGGGGGGGATGAGCAGTTCTTC
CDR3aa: CAWSPGTGGDEQFF

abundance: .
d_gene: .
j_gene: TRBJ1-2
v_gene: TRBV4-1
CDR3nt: TGCGCCAGCAGCCAAGGGCATAGACAAAACTATGGCTACACCTTC
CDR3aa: CASSQGHRQNYGYTF

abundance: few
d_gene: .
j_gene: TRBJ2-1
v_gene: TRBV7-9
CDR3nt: TGTGCCAGCATCTATTCCGGGACTGGCTCCTACAATGAGCAGTTCTTC
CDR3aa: CASIYSGTGSYNEQFF

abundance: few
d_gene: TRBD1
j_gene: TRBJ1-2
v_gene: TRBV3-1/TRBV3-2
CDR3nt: TGTGCCAGCAGCCACCAGGGGGTCAGCTATGGCTACACCTTC
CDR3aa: CASSHQGVSYGYTF

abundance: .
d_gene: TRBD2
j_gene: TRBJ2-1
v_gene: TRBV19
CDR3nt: TGTGCCAGTAGTAGTGTGTTAGGACTAGCGGGAGAAAGACGCTCCTACAATGAGCAGTTCTTC
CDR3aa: CASSSVLGLAGERRSYNEQFF

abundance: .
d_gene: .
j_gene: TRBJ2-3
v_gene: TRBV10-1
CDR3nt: TGCGCCAGCAGTGTCGTGGCAATTCCCGATACGCAGTATTTT
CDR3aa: CASSVVAIPDTQYF

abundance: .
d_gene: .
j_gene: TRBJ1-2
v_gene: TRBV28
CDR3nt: TGTGCCAGCAGTTTGATAGCAGGGGATGGCTACACCTTC
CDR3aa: CASSLIAGDGYTF

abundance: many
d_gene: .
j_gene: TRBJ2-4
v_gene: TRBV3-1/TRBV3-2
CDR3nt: TGTGCCAGCAGCCCCACTTACTCCGACACCTTCGAAAACATTCAGTACTTC
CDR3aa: CASSPTYSDTFENIQYF

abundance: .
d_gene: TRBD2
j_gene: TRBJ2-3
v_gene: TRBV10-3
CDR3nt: TGTGCCATCAGTAACCAAGGGACTAGCGGGAGGCTAACAGATACGCAGTATTTT
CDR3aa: CAISNQGTSGRLTDTQYF

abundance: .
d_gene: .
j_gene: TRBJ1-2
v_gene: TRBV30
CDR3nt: TGTGCCTGGATTCGGGGTCCCTATGGCTACACCTTC
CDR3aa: CAWIRGPYGYTF

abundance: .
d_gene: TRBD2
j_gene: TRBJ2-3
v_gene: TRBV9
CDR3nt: TGTGCCAGCAGCGCCCGTTATAGCGGGGCCTCAGATACGCAGTATTTT
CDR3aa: CASSARYSGASDTQYF

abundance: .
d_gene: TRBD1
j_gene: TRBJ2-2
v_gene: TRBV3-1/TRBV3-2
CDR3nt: TGTGCCAGCAGCCAACGGCGGACAGGGCCCACCGGGGAGCTGTTTTTT
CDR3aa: CASSQRRTGPTGELFF

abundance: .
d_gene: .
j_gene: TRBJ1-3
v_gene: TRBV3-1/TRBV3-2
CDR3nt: TGTGCCAGCAGCCCCCATGGGGCCGGCAACACCATATATTTT
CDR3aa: CASSPHGAGNTIYF

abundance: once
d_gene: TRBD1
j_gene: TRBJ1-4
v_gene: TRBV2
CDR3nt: TGTGCCAGCAGTGACCTGACAGGGCGGGCAGCTAATGAAAAACTGTTTTTT
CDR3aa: CASSDLTGRAANEKLFF

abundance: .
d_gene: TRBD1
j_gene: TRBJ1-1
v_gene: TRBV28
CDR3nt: TGTGCCAGCAGTCCCAGGGGGCGGGGTTGGAACACTGAAGCTTTCTTT
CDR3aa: CASSPRGRGWNTEAFF

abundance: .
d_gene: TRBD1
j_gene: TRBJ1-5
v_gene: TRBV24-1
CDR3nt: TGTGCCACCAGTGGGACAGGGGGCAATCAGCCCCAGCATTTT
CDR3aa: CATSGTGGNQPQHF

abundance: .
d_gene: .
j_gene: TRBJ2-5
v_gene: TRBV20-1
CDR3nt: TGCAGTGCTAGTCTCAGTCTAAGGAGGGAGACCCAGTACTTC
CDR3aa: CSASLSLRRETQYF

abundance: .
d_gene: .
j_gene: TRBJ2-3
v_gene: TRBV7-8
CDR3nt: TGTGCCAGCAGCTTAGGAGGCCCGAGGGATACGCAGTATTTT
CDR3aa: CASSLGGPRDTQYF

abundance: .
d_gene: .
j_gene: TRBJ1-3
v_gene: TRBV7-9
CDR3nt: TGTGCCAGCAGCTTAGAGGCGGGGGCTGGAAACACCATATATTTT
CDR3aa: CASSLEAGAGNTIYF

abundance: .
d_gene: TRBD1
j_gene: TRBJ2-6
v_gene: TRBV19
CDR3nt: TGTGCCAGTAGTTACAGGGGAAGCTCTGGGGCCAACGTCCTGACTTTC
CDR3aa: CASSYRGSSGANVLTF